Listed here is a single T cell receptor beta chain. The source of the sample is a study of blood T cell repertoires in COVID-19. Study-level background: Italy, Spain and the United States were the sources of the convalescent and acute COVID-19 samples. PBMCs, B-cell-depleted T cells, or T cells provided the cDNA or gDNA that made up the material.

Study processing details: Reference gene primer amplification gave nucleated cell count estimates. Profiling relied on immunoSEQ multiplex PCR, and the TCRdb table lists in-frame clones only, not all of them. V and J calls and clone size come straight from that table; D and trimming were deduced from the DNA. The repertoire holds a few hundred thousand clones, roughly four fifths seen once, with less than 20% in the top ten. Germline V gene data show CDR1 as MDHEN and CDR2 as SYDVKM. V lost 6 bases, J lost 4 bases, and 11 bases stayed unmatched. CDR3 length: 17 amino acids. Seattle researchers signed up patients amid active infection and tracked them longitudinally.

Source material: peripheral blood. This chain uses TRBV28 with TRBJ2-3; 12 bases are shared with TRBD2. This receptor was taken from a person aged 70 to 80 with COVID-19, enrolled during active disease. The chain's CDR3 is CASSPPGGTSGPDTQYF. DNA for the CDR3: TGTGCCAGCAGCCCCCCTGGCGGGACTAGCGGGCCAGATACGCAGTATTTT.